This is a list of T cell receptor beta chains from one sample in a study of B cell selection in AIRE deficiency. The table came from immunoSEQ multiplex PCR; TCRdb's copy has only in-frame clones and leaves some out. The profile shows tens of thousands of clones, over 90% of them singletons. Sequenced sample: CD4+CD25+ Tregs sorted from PBMCs. The receptor source for this set is a human donor in good health. Each CDR3 is given with its conserved first and last residue. A D gene is named only where the DNA matches it firmly. Clone size appears in some rows only: once, few, many, or a class for an expanded clone.

d_gene	abundance	v_gene	j_gene	CDR3nt	CDR3aa
TRBD2	-	TRBV19	TRBJ2-5	TGTGCCAGTAGTCCCCGGGACTACCCGTACCAAGAGACCCAGTACTTC	CASSPRDYPYQETQYF
TRBD2	-	TRBV5-1	TRBJ2-5	TGCGCCAGCAGCCCCCTAGCGGGAGGACTCGAGACCCAGTACTTC	CASSPLAGGLETQYF
-	-	TRBV12-5	TRBJ1-2	TGTGCTAGTGGTTTAAGCCCAGAGCCTAACTATGGCTACACCTTC	CASGLSPEPNYGYTF
TRBD2	-	TRBV18	TRBJ2-3	TGTGCCAGCTCACCACGGCTAGCGGGCACAGATACGCAGTATTTT	CASSPRLAGTDTQYF
-	-	TRBV10-3	TRBJ1-2	TGTGCCATCAGCTACACAGGGATTCGATATGGCTACACCTTC	CAISYTGIRYGYTF
TRBD1	-	TRBV18	TRBJ1-2	TGTGCCAGCTCACGGGCAGGGGGTCGAGGCTATGGCTACACCTTC	CASSRAGGRGYGYTF
TRBD2	-	TRBV11-1	TRBJ2-3	TGTGCCAGCAGCTTGAGGCGGGGGGCTTTCTCAGATACGCAGTATTTT	CASSLRRGAFSDTQYF
-	-	TRBV19	TRBJ1-1	TGTGCCAGTAGTAGGGCAGGCACCGATAGGGACACTGAAGCTTTCTTT	CASSRAGTDRDTEAFF
TRBD2	-	TRBV5-4	TRBJ2-3	TGTGCCAGCAGCGCGGGACTAGCGGGGGGGCCAAGAGATACGCAGTATTTT	CASSAGLAGGPRDTQYF
-	-	TRBV18	TRBJ2-5	TGTGCCAGCTCACCCCAGGGGCGGGAGACCCAGTACTTC	CASSPQGRETQYF
-	-	TRBV18	TRBJ2-2	TGTGCCAGCTCACCCAAACGGGGGACTGGCGCGAACACCGGGGAGCTGTTTTTT	CASSPKRGTGANTGELFF
TRBD1	once	TRBV7-9	TRBJ1-4	TGTGCCAGCAGCTTCCGCTTCAGGGGGCGGGGTGAAAAACTGTTTTTT	CASSFRFRGRGEKLFF
TRBD1	-	TRBV27	TRBJ2-3	TGTGCCAGCAGTTCCAGGACAGGGACGACTCCGCAGTATTTT	CASSSRTGTTPQYF
-	-	TRBV7-9	TRBJ1-3	TGTGCCAGCAGCTTAGCAGGACAGTACTCTGGAAACACCATATATTTT	CASSLAGQYSGNTIYF
-	-	TRBV5-4	TRBJ2-5	TGTGCCAGCAGCTTGTCCATCCTCGCGGCTCAAGAGACCCAGTACTTC	CASSLSILAAQETQYF
TRBD2	-	TRBV19	TRBJ2-1	TGTGCCAGTAGGGCCGGGACTAGCGGGAGGTACGGGAAGCAGTTCTTC	CASRAGTSGRYGKQFF
-	-	TRBV6-1	TRBJ1-2	TGTGCCAGCAGTGAAGTGGGACGGATCTATGGCTACACCTTC	CASSEVGRIYGYTF
-	-	TRBV18	TRBJ2-1	TGTGCCAGCTCACTGGGAGACAGGCTGGCCCACAATGAGCAGTTCTTC	CASSLGDRLAHNEQFF
-	-	TRBV11-2	TRBJ2-7	TGTGCCAGCAGCCCTGGGGGACTTGTGTACGAGCAGTACTTC	CASSPGGLVYEQYF
-	once	TRBV6-1	TRBJ1-4	TGTGCCAGCAGTGAACGGCAGATTAATGAAAAACTGTTTTTT	CASSERQINEKLFF
-	-	TRBV12-2	TRBJ2-1	TGTGCAAGTCCCCGACTAGTTCGTGAGCAGTTCTTC	CASPRLVREQFF
TRBD1	few	TRBV6-5	TRBJ1-1	TGTGCCAGCAGTTACGACAGGGAAGGGGGAGCTTTCTTT	CASSYDREGGAFF
-	-	TRBV7-9	TRBJ1-2	TGTGCCAGCAGCTTAAAGGGGGGAGCTAACTATGGCTACACCTTC	CASSLKGGANYGYTF
-	-	TRBV10-2	TRBJ2-1	TGCGCCAGCAGTGATATAGCCCTACGGACTAACAATGAGCAGTTCTTC	CASSDIALRTNNEQFF
TRBD2	-	TRBV6-1	TRBJ2-7	TGTGCCAGCAGTCTAGCGGGAGCCTACGAGCAGTACTTC	CASSLAGAYEQYF
TRBD1	-	TRBV5-1	TRBJ1-1	TGCGCCAGCAGCTTGGGACAGGGCATCGGTGAAGCTTTCTTT	CASSLGQGIGEAFF
-	-	TRBV19	TRBJ1-1	TGTGCCAGTAGTATGGTTGGGGATGAAGCTTTCTTT	CASSMVGDEAFF
-	-	TRBV19	TRBJ1-2	TGTGCCAGTAAAGCGGGGTTCTATGGCTACACCTTC	CASKAGFYGYTF
TRBD1	-	TRBV18	TRBJ1-5	TGTGCCAGCTCACCCGACAGGGGACAGCCCCAGCATTTT	CASSPDRGQPQHF
TRBD1	-	TRBV23-1	TRBJ2-7	TGCGCCAGCAGTTCGCCCGGGACAGACATTACGAGCAAGTACTTC	CASSSPGTDITSKYF